The entry that follows covers one T cell receptor (beta chain) sequence. What it binds is not known. The record originates from a study of T cell responses to AZD1222 COVID-19 vaccine. This CDR3 contains 14 residues. Per germline, CDR1 ENHRY and CDR2 SYGVKD. Trimming stripped 6 bases from V and 4 bases from J, with 14 bases between. Assay used: immunoSEQ multiplex PCR; TCRdb lists only in-frame clones, some missing. The sample has just under 80,000 clones; roughly 90% are singletons. The study, taken as a whole, reports: Spike-specific TCR breadth and depth went up after people got two AZD1222 doses. Nearly half of spike-specific TCRs reportedly go after variant regions that carry no mutations.

The clonotype comes from an adult who received the AZD1222 COVID-19 vaccine. This chain connects TRBV10-3 to TRBJ2-3, with D perhaps matching TRBD2 (6 bases). The sequencing here drew on peripheral blood, taken 28 days after the second AZD1222 dose. CDR3: CAIRVSGSPDTQYF. For the CDR3, the DNA is TGTGCCATCAGAGTCTCCGGGAGCCCAGATACGCAGTATTTT.